In this sample, the clone carrying this TCR beta chain turned up many times. The target antigen is unknown. This CDR3 is 13 amino acids long. Trimming took off 6 bases at V and 13 bases at J, with 21 bases between the two ends. Germline assignment: CDR1 MNHEY and CDR2 SVGEGT. This sample stems from a study of breast tumors, draining lymph nodes, adjacent tissues. General study points: Luminal-like breast cancer showed significantly higher tumor–nontumor repertoire similarity than basal-like.

TCRdb analysed the multiplex PCR reads with MiXCR anew, one entry per CDR3 protein. The top ten clones hold roughly 2% of a sample with approximately 130,000 distinct CDR3 sequences, around 20% of them seen once. Samples came from axillary lymph nodes draining the breast cancer. This clonotype was sampled from a female donor with breast cancer. Some clones in this sample may be carry-over from other donors' samples. This chain links TRBV6-2 or TRBV6-3 with TRBJ1-2, with D unclear. Sequencing was carried out using axillary lymph node tissue. The DNA for the CDR3 is TGTGCCAGCAGACCCCACTTGACGGCCCACAGCACCTTC. Protein: CASRPHLTAHSTF.